The rows below give T cell receptor beta chains drawn from one sample of a study of patients and donors after allogeneic stem cell transplantation. TCRdb re-called the RT-PCR reads with MiXCR, one entry per CDR3 protein. The profile covers 920,000 or so distinct CDR3 sequences, with more than 15% appearing a single time and around 6% taken by the ten largest. Material for sequencing was blood, either unsorted or a sorted T cell fraction (not recorded which). Receptors were obtained from a human donor who was either an allogeneic HSCT recipient or a stem cell or donor lymphocyte infusion donor (not recorded which). It is not recorded whose cells these are; they may come from a transplant donor. CDR3s include the opening cysteine and the closing phenylalanine or tryptophan. A D gene is named only where the DNA matches it firmly. Rows may omit the clone size; those that give it use once, few, many or a size class.

clone size: .
J gene: TRBJ2-1
V gene: TRBV11-2
D gene: .
CDR3 protein: CASSSRGGIYNEQFF
CDR3 DNA: TGTGCCAGCAGCTCCCGGGGCGGGATTTACAATGAGCAGTTCTTC

clone size: .
J gene: TRBJ2-3
V gene: TRBV5-1
D gene: .
CDR3 protein: CASSLRGRGTLGGTDTQYF
CDR3 DNA: TGCGCCAGCAGCTTGAGAGGTCGAGGGACCCTCGGTGGGACAGATACGCAGTATTTT

clone size: .
J gene: TRBJ1-2
V gene: TRBV6-1
D gene: TRBD1
CDR3 protein: CASNNLSRGLGYTF
CDR3 DNA: TGTGCCAGCAATAACCTTTCGAGGGGGCTCGGCTACACCTTC

clone size: few
J gene: TRBJ2-3
V gene: TRBV7-2
D gene: TRBD2
CDR3 protein: CASRLAGGPIDTQYF
CDR3 DNA: TGTGCCAGCAGATTAGCGGGAGGGCCCATAGATACGCAGTATTTT

clone size: few
J gene: TRBJ1-2
V gene: TRBV12-3/TRBV12-4
D gene: .
CDR3 protein: CASSLLTASRNGYTF
CDR3 DNA: TGTGCCAGCAGTTTATTGACAGCCTCTAGAAATGGCTACACCTTC

clone size: .
J gene: TRBJ2-7
V gene: TRBV25-1
D gene: .
CDR3 protein: CASQLTGSIYYEQYF
CDR3 DNA: TGTGCCAGCCAATTGACAGGATCCATTTACTACGAGCAGTACTTC

clone size: .
J gene: TRBJ2-7
V gene: TRBV2
D gene: .
CDR3 protein: CASSTAGPYEQYF
CDR3 DNA: TGTGCCAGCAGTACTGCAGGGCCGTACGAGCAGTACTTC

clone size: .
J gene: TRBJ2-1
V gene: TRBV12-3/TRBV12-4
D gene: TRBD1
CDR3 protein: CASSPSPGQGYNEQFF
CDR3 DNA: TGTGCCAGCTCGCCATCCCCGGGACAGGGGTACAATGAGCAGTTCTTC

clone size: .
J gene: TRBJ2-4
V gene: TRBV5-6
D gene: .
CDR3 protein: CASSLGVGVMYF
CDR3 DNA: TGTGCCAGCAGCTTGGGTGTTGGGGTGATGTACTTC

clone size: few
J gene: TRBJ2-3
V gene: TRBV12-3/TRBV12-4
D gene: .
CDR3 protein: CASSWGREHTQYF
CDR3 DNA: TGTGCCAGCAGTTGGGGCAGGGAACATACGCAGTATTTT

clone size: few
J gene: TRBJ2-7
V gene: TRBV15
D gene: .
CDR3 protein: CATSTSEGPTYF
CDR3 DNA: TGTGCCACCAGCACCTCGGAAGGGCCGACATACTTC

clone size: .
J gene: TRBJ2-1
V gene: TRBV9
D gene: .
CDR3 protein: CASSVASGPSYNEQFF
CDR3 DNA: TGTGCCAGCAGCGTAGCGAGCGGGCCATCCTACAATGAGCAGTTCTTC

clone size: .
J gene: TRBJ1-2
V gene: TRBV6-1
D gene: TRBD1
CDR3 protein: CASRLVGQGYNGYTF
CDR3 DNA: TGTGCCAGCAGACTCGTGGGACAGGGATATAATGGCTACACCTTC

clone size: .
J gene: TRBJ2-7
V gene: TRBV6-5
D gene: .
CDR3 protein: CASSYSLVKEQYF
CDR3 DNA: TGTGCCAGCAGTTACTCGTTGGTGAAGGAGCAGTACTTC

clone size: few
J gene: TRBJ2-7
V gene: TRBV12-3/TRBV12-4
D gene: .
CDR3 protein: CASSLGGYNEQYF
CDR3 DNA: TGTGCCAGCAGTTTGGGGGGTTACAACGAGCAGTACTTC

clone size: .
J gene: TRBJ1-3
V gene: TRBV5-4
D gene: .
CDR3 protein: CASSLSDISGNTIYF
CDR3 DNA: TGTGCCAGCAGCTTGTCTGACATCTCTGGAAACACCATATATTTT

clone size: few
J gene: TRBJ2-7
V gene: TRBV2
D gene: .
CDR3 protein: CASTGEKYEQYF
CDR3 DNA: TGTGCCAGCACCGGAGAGAAGTACGAGCAGTACTTC

clone size: .
J gene: TRBJ1-2
V gene: TRBV9
D gene: TRBD1
CDR3 protein: CASSVRDRGNYGYTF
CDR3 DNA: TGTGCCAGCAGCGTCCGGGACAGGGGCAACTATGGCTACACCTTC

clone size: few
J gene: TRBJ2-7
V gene: TRBV12-3/TRBV12-4
D gene: .
CDR3 protein: CASSLGLGAYEQYF
CDR3 DNA: TGTGCCAGCAGTTTAGGACTAGGGGCCTACGAGCAGTACTTC

clone size: .
J gene: TRBJ1-2
V gene: TRBV4-3
D gene: .
CDR3 protein: CASSQSITGGYGYTF
CDR3 DNA: TGCGCCAGCAGCCAGTCCATCACCGGGGGCTATGGCTACACCTTC

clone size: many
J gene: TRBJ1-4
V gene: TRBV12-3/TRBV12-4
D gene: .
CDR3 protein: CASSSELSGEKLFF
CDR3 DNA: TGTGCCAGCAGTTCGGAATTGTCTGGTGAAAAACTGTTTTTT

clone size: .
J gene: TRBJ1-2
V gene: TRBV4-1
D gene: .
CDR3 protein: CASSGWAGGYDGYTF
CDR3 DNA: TGCGCCAGCAGCGGGTGGGCAGGAGGGTACGATGGCTACACCTTC

clone size: .
J gene: TRBJ2-7
V gene: TRBV24-1
D gene: .
CDR3 protein: CATGRGNEQYF
CDR3 DNA: TGTGCCACCGGGAGGGGGAACGAGCAGTACTTC

clone size: .
J gene: TRBJ2-5
V gene: TRBV9
D gene: .
CDR3 protein: CASSVWDSETQYF
CDR3 DNA: TGTGCCAGCAGCGTTTGGGATTCCGAGACCCAGTACTTC

clone size: few
J gene: TRBJ2-3
V gene: TRBV20-1
D gene: .
CDR3 protein: CSAPERDTQYF
CDR3 DNA: TGCAGTGCCCCCGAGCGGGATACGCAGTATTTT

clone size: few
J gene: TRBJ2-1
V gene: TRBV24-1
D gene: .
CDR3 protein: CATSDPEVLSGEQFF
CDR3 DNA: TGTGCCACCAGTGATCCTGAGGTTCTTTCGGGTGAGCAGTTCTTC

clone size: .
J gene: TRBJ1-2
V gene: TRBV29-1
D gene: .
CDR3 protein: CSVEFAYGYTF
CDR3 DNA: TGCAGCGTTGAATTCGCCTATGGCTACACCTTC

clone size: .
J gene: TRBJ2-5
V gene: TRBV9
D gene: TRBD2
CDR3 protein: CASTQAGDQETQYF
CDR3 DNA: TGTGCCAGCACTCAGGCGGGGGATCAAGAGACCCAGTACTTC

clone size: .
J gene: TRBJ2-2
V gene: TRBV7-8
D gene: .
CDR3 protein: CASLKQERAENTGELFF
CDR3 DNA: TGTGCCAGCCTCAAACAAGAAAGGGCGGAGAACACCGGGGAGCTGTTTTTT

clone size: .
J gene: TRBJ2-7
V gene: TRBV7-6
D gene: TRBD1
CDR3 protein: CASSVGGQGPEQYF
CDR3 DNA: TGTGCCAGCAGCGTGGGGGGACAGGGACCCGAGCAGTACTTC

clone size: few
J gene: TRBJ1-3
V gene: TRBV20-1
D gene: .
CDR3 protein: CSARGRRSGNTIYF
CDR3 DNA: TGCAGTGCTAGGGGCAGACGCTCTGGAAACACCATATATTTT

clone size: few
J gene: TRBJ2-7
V gene: TRBV29-1
D gene: .
CDR3 protein: CSVEGRTRPYEQYF
CDR3 DNA: TGCAGCGTTGAAGGGAGAACACGTCCCTACGAGCAGTACTTC

clone size: .
J gene: TRBJ1-2
V gene: TRBV4-3
D gene: .
CDR3 protein: CASSHTGKNYGYTF
CDR3 DNA: TGCGCCAGCAGCCACACCGGGAAAAACTATGGCTACACCTTC

clone size: .
J gene: TRBJ2-2
V gene: TRBV20-1
D gene: TRBD2
CDR3 protein: CSAREQLAAGTGELFF
CDR3 DNA: TGCAGTGCTAGAGAGCAACTAGCGGCGGGCACCGGGGAGCTGTTTTTT

clone size: .
J gene: TRBJ1-2
V gene: TRBV12-5
D gene: .
CDR3 protein: CASGAGEGDSGYTF
CDR3 DNA: TGTGCTAGTGGTGCCGGGGAAGGGGATTCTGGCTACACCTTC

clone size: .
J gene: TRBJ2-1
V gene: TRBV7-9
D gene: .
CDR3 protein: CASSLVVRRGVNEQFF
CDR3 DNA: TGTGCCAGCAGCTTAGTTGTTAGGAGAGGGGTCAATGAGCAGTTCTTC

clone size: few
J gene: TRBJ2-5
V gene: TRBV20-1
D gene: .
CDR3 protein: CSARRLGGQETQYF
CDR3 DNA: TGCAGTGCTAGACGCCTCGGGGGTCAAGAGACCCAGTACTTC

clone size: .
J gene: TRBJ2-5
V gene: TRBV10-3
D gene: .
CDR3 protein: CAIRKYQGETQYF
CDR3 DNA: TGTGCCATCAGGAAGTACCAAGGGGAGACCCAGTACTTC

clone size: .
J gene: TRBJ2-3
V gene: TRBV20-1
D gene: .
CDR3 protein: CSAREYNRDTQYF
CDR3 DNA: TGCAGTGCTAGAGAGTACAACCGGGATACGCAGTATTTT

clone size: few
J gene: TRBJ1-2
V gene: TRBV6-1
D gene: TRBD1
CDR3 protein: CASSPGGRAGYTF
CDR3 DNA: TGTGCCAGCAGTCCAGGGGGCAGGGCTGGCTACACCTTC

clone size: .
J gene: TRBJ2-1
V gene: TRBV12-3/TRBV12-4
D gene: .
CDR3 protein: CASSFIQGNYNEQFF
CDR3 DNA: TGTGCCAGCAGTTTTATACAGGGCAACTACAATGAGCAGTTCTTC

clone size: .
J gene: TRBJ1-1
V gene: TRBV7-3
D gene: .
CDR3 protein: CASSLTGKGDTEAFF
CDR3 DNA: TGTGCCAGCAGCTTAACGGGGAAAGGTGACACTGAAGCTTTCTTT

clone size: .
J gene: TRBJ2-1
V gene: TRBV12-3/TRBV12-4
D gene: .
CDR3 protein: CASRQTREAYNEQFF
CDR3 DNA: TGTGCCAGCAGGCAGACCCGAGAGGCCTACAATGAGCAGTTCTTC

clone size: few
J gene: TRBJ2-3
V gene: TRBV28
D gene: TRBD1
CDR3 protein: CASSLIWQGVKTDTQYF
CDR3 DNA: TGTGCCAGCAGTTTAATCTGGCAGGGGGTCAAAACAGATACGCAGTATTTT

clone size: few
J gene: TRBJ2-7
V gene: TRBV9
D gene: .
CDR3 protein: CASSVGLASYEQYF
CDR3 DNA: TGTGCCAGCAGCGTAGGCCTAGCTTCCTACGAGCAGTACTTC

clone size: .
J gene: TRBJ2-2
V gene: TRBV3-1
D gene: .
CDR3 protein: CASSPTKNTGELFF
CDR3 DNA: TGTGCCAGCAGCCCAACTAAGAACACCGGGGAGCTGTTTTTT

clone size: .
J gene: TRBJ1-2
V gene: TRBV12-5
D gene: .
CDR3 protein: CASGLGQARIGYTF
CDR3 DNA: TGTGCTAGTGGTTTGGGACAGGCGCGCATTGGCTACACCTTC

clone size: .
J gene: TRBJ1-5
V gene: TRBV20-1
D gene: .
CDR3 protein: CSASREGNQPQHF
CDR3 DNA: TGCAGTGCGAGCCGGGAGGGGAATCAGCCCCAGCATTTT

clone size: .
J gene: TRBJ2-1
V gene: TRBV24-1
D gene: TRBD2
CDR3 protein: CATSDPLADSYNEQFF
CDR3 DNA: TGTGCCACCAGTGATCCACTAGCGGACTCCTACAATGAGCAGTTCTTC

clone size: few
J gene: TRBJ2-7
V gene: TRBV5-1
D gene: .
CDR3 protein: CASSGGTGYEQYF
CDR3 DNA: TGTGCCAGCAGCGGCGGGACGGGGTACGAGCAGTACTTC